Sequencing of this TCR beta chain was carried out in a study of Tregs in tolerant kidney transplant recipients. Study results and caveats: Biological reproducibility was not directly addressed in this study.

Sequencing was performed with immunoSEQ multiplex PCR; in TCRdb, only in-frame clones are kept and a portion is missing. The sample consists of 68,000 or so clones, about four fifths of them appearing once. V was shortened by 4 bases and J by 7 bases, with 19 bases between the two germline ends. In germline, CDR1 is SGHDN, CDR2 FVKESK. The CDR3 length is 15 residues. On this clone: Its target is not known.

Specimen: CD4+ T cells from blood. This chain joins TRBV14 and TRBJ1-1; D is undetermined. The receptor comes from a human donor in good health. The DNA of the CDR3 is TGTGCCAGCAGCCTATGGGTGGGTCTGGCGGGTGAAGCTTTCTTT. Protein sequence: CASSLWVGLAGEAFF.